This passage covers 5 T cell receptor beta chains from one sample sequenced in a study of cytomegalovirus exposure and HLA in healthy donors. The PCR was carried out with 60 Vbeta primers and 13 Jbeta primers. Libraries were prepared by immunoSEQ multiplex PCR; TCRdb keeps only in-frame clonotypes and omits some of them. The data include approximately 120,000 clones; the top ten clones carry more than 1%. Sequenced material: PBMCs. Receptors originate from a young man in good health and CMV-seronegative.

The chain employs TRBV5-4 and TRBJ2-2, with 8 bases that match TRBD1. Germline V gives CDR1 SGHNT, CDR2 YYREEE (reference sequence). Trimming removed 4 bases from V and 5 bases from J; junction bases left unmatched: 10. The CDR3 is 16 amino acids. The CDR3 is CASSKGDRRETGELFF. CDR3 in DNA: TGTGCCAGCAGCAAGGGGGACAGGAGGGAGACCGGGGAGCTGTTTTTT.

The V gene is TRBV7-9, the J gene TRBJ2-7, with TRBD1 matching over 7 bases. J was trimmed by 2 bases and V by 4 bases; bases with no gene match: 11. Germline CDR1 SEHNR, CDR2 FQNEAQ (reference sequence). The length of the CDR3 is 16 residues. This CDR3 is CASSSHPRGNTYEQYF. In DNA form, the CDR3 reads TGTGCCAGCAGCTCCCACCCCAGGGGGAACACCTACGAGCAGTACTTC.

The J gene is TRBJ2-7, the V gene TRBV2; D call uncertain. This CDR3 has 12 residues. Trimming shortened V by 2 bases and J by 3 bases, and 5 bases separated the two germline ends. CDR1 SNHLY and CDR2 FYNNEI come from the germline V gene. As DNA, the CDR3 is TGTGCCAGCAGTGAAACGGTCTACGAGCAGTACTTC. Translating gives CASSETVYEQYF.

The rearrangement uses TRBV29-1 and TRBJ1-1; D is uncertain. This CDR3 spans 12 amino acids. From germline, CDR1 is SQVTM and CDR2 ANQGSEA. The V end was cut by 6 bases, the J end by 1 base, with 9 bases between. CDR3 loop: CSVGEKNTEAFF. CDR3 nucleotide sequence: TGCAGCGTGGGAGAAAAGAACACTGAAGCTTTCTTT. The full variable domain, completed using reference TRBV29-1 and TRBJ1-1, is SAVISQKPSRDICQRGTSLTIQCQVDSQVTMMFWYRQQPGQSLTLIATANQGSEATYESGFVIDKFPISRPNLTFSTLTVSNMSPEDSSIYLCSVGEKNTEAFFGQGTRLTVV.

This rearrangement joins TRBV5-4 to TRBJ2-4; D remains unclear. CDR3 length equals 13 residues. Germline V gene sequence: CDR1 SGHNT, CDR2 YYREEE (reference sequence). Trimming took 1 base from V and 5 from J, leaving 7 bases between them. CDR3 sequence reads: CASSLRGQNIQYF. The CDR3 DNA follows: TGTGCCAGCAGCTTGAGAGGCCAAAACATTCAGTACTTC.